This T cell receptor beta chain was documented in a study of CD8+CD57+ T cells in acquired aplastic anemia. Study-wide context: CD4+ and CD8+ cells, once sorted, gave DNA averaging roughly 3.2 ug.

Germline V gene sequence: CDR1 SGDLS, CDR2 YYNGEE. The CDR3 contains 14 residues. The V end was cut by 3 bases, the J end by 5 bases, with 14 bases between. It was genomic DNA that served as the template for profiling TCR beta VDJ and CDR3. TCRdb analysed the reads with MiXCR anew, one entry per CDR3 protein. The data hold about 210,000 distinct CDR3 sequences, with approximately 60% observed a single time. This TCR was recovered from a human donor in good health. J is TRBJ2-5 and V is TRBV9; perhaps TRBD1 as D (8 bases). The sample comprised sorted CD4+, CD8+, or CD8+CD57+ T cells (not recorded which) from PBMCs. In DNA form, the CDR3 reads TGTGCCAGCAGCGAACAGGGGGGGGAGGAGACCCAGTACTTC. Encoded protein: CASSEQGGEETQYF.